Sequencing of this T cell receptor beta chain was carried out in a study of blood T cells in healthy people across ages. The authors drew about 9.5 milliliters of peripheral blood from each donor. The ends were cut back, 6 bases at V and 4 bases at J, with 22 bases in the middle. CDR3 length: 16 amino acids. CDR1 and CDR2 (germline): DFQATT, SNEGSKA (reference sequence). For the second PCR, which ran for 7 to 11 cycles, a sample-barcoded 5' primer and a J-beta primer mix were used. Each cDNA molecule was tagged by a template-switch adaptor with 12 random nucleotides. TCRdb analysed the 5' RACE reads with MiXCR anew, one entry per CDR3 protein. The sample gives over a million distinct CDR3 sequences, 40% to 50% of which show up once; roughly 8.2% is in the top ten. This clonotype has only a few counts.

This receptor was taken from a woman aged 18 to 35 in good health. The source material was blood. The V gene is TRBV20-1, the J gene TRBJ2-4, with D tentatively TRBD1 (6 bases). CDR3 sequence: CSATGSTGETKNIQYF. DNA for the CDR3: TGCAGTGCCACCGGGTCGACAGGAGAAACGAAAAACATTCAGTACTTC.